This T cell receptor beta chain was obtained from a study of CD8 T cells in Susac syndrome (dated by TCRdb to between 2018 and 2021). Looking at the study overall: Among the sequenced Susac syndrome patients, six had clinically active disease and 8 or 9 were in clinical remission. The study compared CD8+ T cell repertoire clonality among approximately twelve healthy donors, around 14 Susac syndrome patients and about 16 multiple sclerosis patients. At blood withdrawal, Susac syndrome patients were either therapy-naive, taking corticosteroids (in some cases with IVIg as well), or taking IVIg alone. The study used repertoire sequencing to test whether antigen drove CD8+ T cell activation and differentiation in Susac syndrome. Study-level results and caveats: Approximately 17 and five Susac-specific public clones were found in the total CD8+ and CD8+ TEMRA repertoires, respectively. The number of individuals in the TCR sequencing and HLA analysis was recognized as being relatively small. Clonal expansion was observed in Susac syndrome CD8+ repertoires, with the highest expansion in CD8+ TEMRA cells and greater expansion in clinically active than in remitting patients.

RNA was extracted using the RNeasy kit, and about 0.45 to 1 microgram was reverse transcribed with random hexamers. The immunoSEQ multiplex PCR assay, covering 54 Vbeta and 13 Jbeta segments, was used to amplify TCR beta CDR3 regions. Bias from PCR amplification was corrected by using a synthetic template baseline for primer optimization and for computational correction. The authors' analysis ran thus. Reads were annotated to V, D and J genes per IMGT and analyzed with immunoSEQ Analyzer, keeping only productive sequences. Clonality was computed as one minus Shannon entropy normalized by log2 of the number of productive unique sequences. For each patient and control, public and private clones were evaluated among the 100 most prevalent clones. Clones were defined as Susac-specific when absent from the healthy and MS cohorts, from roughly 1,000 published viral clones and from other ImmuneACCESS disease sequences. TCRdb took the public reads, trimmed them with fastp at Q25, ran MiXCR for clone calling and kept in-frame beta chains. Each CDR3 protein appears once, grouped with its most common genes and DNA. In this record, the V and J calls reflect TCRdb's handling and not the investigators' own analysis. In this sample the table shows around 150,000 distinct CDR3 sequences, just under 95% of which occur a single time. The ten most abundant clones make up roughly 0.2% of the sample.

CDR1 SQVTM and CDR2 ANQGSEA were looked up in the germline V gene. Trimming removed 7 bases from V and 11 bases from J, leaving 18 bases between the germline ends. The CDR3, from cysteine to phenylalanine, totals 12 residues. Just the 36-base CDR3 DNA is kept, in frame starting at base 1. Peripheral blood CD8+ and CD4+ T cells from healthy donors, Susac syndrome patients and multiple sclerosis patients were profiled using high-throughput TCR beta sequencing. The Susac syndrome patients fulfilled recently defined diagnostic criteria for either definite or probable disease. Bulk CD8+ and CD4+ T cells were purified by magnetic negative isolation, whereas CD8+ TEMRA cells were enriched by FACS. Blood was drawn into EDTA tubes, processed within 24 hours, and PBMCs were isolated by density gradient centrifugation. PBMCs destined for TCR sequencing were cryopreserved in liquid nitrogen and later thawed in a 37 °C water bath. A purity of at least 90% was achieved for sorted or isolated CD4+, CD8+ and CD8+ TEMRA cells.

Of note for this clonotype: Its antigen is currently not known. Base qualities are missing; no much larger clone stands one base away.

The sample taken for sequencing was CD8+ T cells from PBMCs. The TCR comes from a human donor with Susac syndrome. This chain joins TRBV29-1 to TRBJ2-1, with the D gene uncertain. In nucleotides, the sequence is TGCAGCGCCCGCCCGTCTGGCGAAAAGCAGTTCTTC. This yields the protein CSARPSGEKQFF.